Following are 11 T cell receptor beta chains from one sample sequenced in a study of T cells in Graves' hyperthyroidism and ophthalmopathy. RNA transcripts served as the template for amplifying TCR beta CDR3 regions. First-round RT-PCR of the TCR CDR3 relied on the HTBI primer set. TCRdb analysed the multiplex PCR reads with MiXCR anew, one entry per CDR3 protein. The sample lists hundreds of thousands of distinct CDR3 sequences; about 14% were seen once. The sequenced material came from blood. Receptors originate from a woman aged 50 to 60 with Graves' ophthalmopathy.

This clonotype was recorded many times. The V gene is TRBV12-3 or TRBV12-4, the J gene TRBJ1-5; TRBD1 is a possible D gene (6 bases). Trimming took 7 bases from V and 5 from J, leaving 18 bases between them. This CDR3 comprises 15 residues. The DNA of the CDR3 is TGTGCCAGCACCTTCTCCGGGGGGGCGGATCAGCCCCAGCATTTT. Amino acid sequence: CASTFSGGADQPQHF.

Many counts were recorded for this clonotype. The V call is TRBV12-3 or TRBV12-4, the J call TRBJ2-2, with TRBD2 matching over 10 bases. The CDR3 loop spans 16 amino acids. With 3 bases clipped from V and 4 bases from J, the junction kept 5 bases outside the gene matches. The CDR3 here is CASSLYSGRATGELFF. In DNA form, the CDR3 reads TGTGCCAGCAGTTTGTACAGCGGGAGGGCCACCGGGGAGCTGTTTTTT.

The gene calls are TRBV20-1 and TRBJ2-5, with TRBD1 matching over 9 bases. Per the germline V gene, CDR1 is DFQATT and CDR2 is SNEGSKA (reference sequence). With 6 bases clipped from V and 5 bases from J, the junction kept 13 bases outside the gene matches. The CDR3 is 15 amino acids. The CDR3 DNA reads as TGCAGTGCCATACCTCCGGGACAGGGCCGGGAGACCCAGTACTTC. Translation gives CSAIPPGQGRETQYF.

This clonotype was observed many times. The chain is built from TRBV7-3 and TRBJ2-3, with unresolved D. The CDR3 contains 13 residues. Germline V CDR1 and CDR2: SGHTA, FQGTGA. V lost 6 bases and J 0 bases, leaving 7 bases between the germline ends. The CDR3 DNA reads TGTGCCAGCAGGCCTCCTAGCACAGATACGCAGTATTTT. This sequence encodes CASRPPSTDTQYF.

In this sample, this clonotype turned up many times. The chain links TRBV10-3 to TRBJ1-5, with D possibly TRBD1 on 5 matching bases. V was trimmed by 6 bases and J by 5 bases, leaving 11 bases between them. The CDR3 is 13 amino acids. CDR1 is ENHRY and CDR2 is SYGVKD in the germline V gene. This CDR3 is CAIRQDLDQPQHF. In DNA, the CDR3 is TGTGCCATCAGACAGGATTTAGATCAGCCCCAGCATTTT.

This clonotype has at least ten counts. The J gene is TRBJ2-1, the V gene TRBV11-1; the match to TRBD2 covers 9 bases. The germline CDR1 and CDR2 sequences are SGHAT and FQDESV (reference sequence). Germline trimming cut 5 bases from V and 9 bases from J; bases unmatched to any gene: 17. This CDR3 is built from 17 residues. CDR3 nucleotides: TGTGCCAGCAGCCCAAGAAGGGTAGCGGGAGACTTGGGTGAGCAGTTCTTC. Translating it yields CASSPRRVAGDLGEQFF. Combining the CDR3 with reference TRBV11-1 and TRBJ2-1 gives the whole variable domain EAEVAQSPRYKITEKSQAVAFWCDPISGHATLYWYRQILGQGPELLVQFQDESVVDDSQLPKDRFSAERLKGVDSTLKIQPAELGDSAMYLCASSPRRVAGDLGEQFFGPGTRLTVL.

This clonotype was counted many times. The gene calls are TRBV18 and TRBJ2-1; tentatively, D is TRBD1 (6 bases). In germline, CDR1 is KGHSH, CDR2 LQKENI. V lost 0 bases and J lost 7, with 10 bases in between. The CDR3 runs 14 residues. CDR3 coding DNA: TGTGCCAGCTCACCACCCCAGGGGAAGAATGAGCAGTTCTTC. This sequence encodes CASSPPQGKNEQFF. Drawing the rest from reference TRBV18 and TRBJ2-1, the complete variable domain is NAGVMQNPRHLVRRRGQEARLRCSPMKGHSHVYWYRQLPEEGLKFMVYLQKENIIDESGMPKERFSAEFPKEGPSILRIQQVVRGDSAAYFCASSPPQGKNEQFFGPGTRLTVL.

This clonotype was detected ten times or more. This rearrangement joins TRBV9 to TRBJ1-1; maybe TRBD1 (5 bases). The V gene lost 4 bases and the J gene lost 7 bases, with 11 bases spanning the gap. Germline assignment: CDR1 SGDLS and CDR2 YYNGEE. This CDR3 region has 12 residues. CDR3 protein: CASSPIGHEAFF. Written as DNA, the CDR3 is TGTGCCAGCAGCCCCATTGGACATGAAGCTTTCTTT. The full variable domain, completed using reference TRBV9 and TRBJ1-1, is DSGVTQTPKHLITATGQRVTLRCSPRSGDLSVYWYQQSLDQGLQFLIQYYNGEERAKGNILERFSAQQFPDLHSELNLSSLELGDSALYFCASSPIGHEAFFGQGTRLTVV.

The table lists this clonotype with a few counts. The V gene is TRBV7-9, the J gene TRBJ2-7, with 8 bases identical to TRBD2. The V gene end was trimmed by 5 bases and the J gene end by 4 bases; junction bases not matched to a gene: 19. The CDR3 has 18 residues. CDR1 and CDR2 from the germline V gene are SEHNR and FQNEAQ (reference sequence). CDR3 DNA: TGTGCCAGCAGCAAAACTAGCGGACTCCGAACGGGGATTTACGAGCAGTACTTC. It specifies CASSKTSGLRTGIYEQYF.

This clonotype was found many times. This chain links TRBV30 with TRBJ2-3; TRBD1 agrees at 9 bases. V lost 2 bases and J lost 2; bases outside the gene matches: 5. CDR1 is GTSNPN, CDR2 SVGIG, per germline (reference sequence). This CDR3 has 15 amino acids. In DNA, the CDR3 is TGTGCCTGGAGTACCGGGACAGGGATCACAGATACGCAGTATTTT. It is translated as CAWSTGTGITDTQYF.

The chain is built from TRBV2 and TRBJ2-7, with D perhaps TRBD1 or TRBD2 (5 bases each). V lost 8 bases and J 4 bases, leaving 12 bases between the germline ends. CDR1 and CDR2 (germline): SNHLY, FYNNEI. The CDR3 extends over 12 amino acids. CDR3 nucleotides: TGTGCCAGCGCAAGGGACGGTTACGAGCAGTACTTC. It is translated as CASARDGYEQYF. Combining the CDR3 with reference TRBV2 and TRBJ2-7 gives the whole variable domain EPEVTQTPSHQVTQMGQEVILRCVPISNHLYFYWYRQILGQKVEFLVSFYNNEISEKSEIFDDQFSVERPDGSNFTLKIRSTKLEDSAMYFCASARDGYEQYFGPGTRLTVT.